This TCR beta chain was profiled in a study of blood T cell repertoires in COVID-19. Data came from immunoSEQ multiplex PCR; TCRdb stores just in-frame clones and leaves some out. The repertoire holds about 200,000 clones, with over 80% as singletons. This clone was counted between two and nine times. Looked up from germline, CDR1 is SGDLS and CDR2 is YYNGEE. Trimming at V came to 4 bases and at J to 5 bases, leaving 4 bases not matched to a gene. The CDR3 runs to 15 residues. Source material: peripheral blood. The receptor comes from a man aged 35 to 55 with acute or convalescent COVID-19. The V call is TRBV9, the J call TRBJ1-5, with 12 positions matching TRBD1. The CDR3 DNA sequence: TGTGCCAGCAGCTGGGGGACAGGGGGCGATCAGCCCCAGCATTTT. Its protein is CASSWGTGGDQPQHF.